A few counts support the clone carrying this T cell receptor (beta chain). The antigen is not known. The diagnostic basis comprised clinical symptoms, serum thyroxine and TRAb, thyroid ultrasound and orbital computed tomography. This entry belongs to a study of T cells in Graves' hyperthyroidism and ophthalmopathy. Study-wide results and caveats: Through a model of 13 V-J features, ophthalmopathy was separated from stable hyperthyroidism. Blood shared most expanded thyroid clonotypes above 0.001.

Authors of the study amplified TCR beta CDR3 regions from RNA transcripts. First-round RT-PCR with HTBI primers amplified the TCR CDR3 region. TCRdb recomputed calls from the multiplex PCR reads with MiXCR, one row per CDR3 protein. In the table there are around 600,000 distinct CDR3 sequences, just under 45% of which are singletons. The CDR3 is 13 residues long. Germline V lookup: CDR1 MGHRA, CDR2 YSYEKL. V gave up 2 bases and J gave up 14 bases, with 13 bases separating them. This sequence originates from an adult man with Graves' disease, either hyperthyroidism or ophthalmopathy (not recorded which). The specimen sequenced was peripheral blood or thyroid tissue (not recorded which). The chain is built from TRBV4-1 and TRBJ1-6; no clear D gene. The CDR3 reads CASSQSPAAALHF. In DNA form, the CDR3 reads TGCGCCAGCAGCCAATCGCCTGCCGCAGCCCTCCACTTT.